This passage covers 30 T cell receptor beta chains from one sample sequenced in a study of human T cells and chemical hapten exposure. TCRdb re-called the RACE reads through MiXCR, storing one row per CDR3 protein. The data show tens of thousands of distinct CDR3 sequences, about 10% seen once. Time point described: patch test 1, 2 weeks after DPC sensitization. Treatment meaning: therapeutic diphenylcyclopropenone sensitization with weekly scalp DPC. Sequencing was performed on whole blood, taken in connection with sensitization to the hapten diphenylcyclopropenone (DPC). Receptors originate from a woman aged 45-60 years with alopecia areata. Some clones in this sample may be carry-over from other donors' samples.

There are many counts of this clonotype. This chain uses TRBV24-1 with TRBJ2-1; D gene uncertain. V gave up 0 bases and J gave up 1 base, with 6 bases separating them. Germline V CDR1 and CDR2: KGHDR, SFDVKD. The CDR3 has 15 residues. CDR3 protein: CATSDLLGSYNEQFF. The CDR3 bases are TGTGCCACCAGTGATTTGCTGGGGTCCTACAATGAGCAGTTCTTC.

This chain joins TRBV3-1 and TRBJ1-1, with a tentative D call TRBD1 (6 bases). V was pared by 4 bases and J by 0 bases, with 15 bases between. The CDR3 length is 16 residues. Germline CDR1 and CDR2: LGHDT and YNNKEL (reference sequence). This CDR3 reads CASSPPNRALNTEAFF. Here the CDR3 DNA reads TGTGCCAGCAGCCCTCCTAACAGGGCCTTGAACACTGAAGCTTTCTTT. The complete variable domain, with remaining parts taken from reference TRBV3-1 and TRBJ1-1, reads DTAVSQTPKYLVTQMGNDKSIKCEQNLGHDTMYWYKQDSKKFLKIMFSYNNKELIINETVPNRFSPKSPDKAHLNLHINSLELGDSAVYFCASSPPNRALNTEAFFGQGTRLTVV.

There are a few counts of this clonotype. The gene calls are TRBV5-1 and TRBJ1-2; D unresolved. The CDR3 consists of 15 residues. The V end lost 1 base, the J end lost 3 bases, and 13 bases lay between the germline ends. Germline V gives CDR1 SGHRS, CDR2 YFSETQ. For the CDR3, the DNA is TGCGCCAGCAGCTTGTTCGGGGTGTATGACTATGGCTACACCTTC. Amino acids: CASSLFGVYDYGYTF.

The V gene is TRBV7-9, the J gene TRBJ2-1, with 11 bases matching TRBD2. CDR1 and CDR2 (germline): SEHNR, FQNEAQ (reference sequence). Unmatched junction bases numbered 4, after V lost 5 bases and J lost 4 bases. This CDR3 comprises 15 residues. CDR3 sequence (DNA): TGTGCCAGCAGCCTCACTAGCGGGGGATACAATGAGCAGTTCTTC. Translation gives CASSLTSGGYNEQFF.

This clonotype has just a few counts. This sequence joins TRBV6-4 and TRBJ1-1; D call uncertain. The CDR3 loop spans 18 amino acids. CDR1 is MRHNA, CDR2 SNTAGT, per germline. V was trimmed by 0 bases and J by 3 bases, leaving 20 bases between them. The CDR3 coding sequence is TGTGCCAGCAGTGACTCGATGGAGGTGGGCAACCCCCACACTGAAGCTTTCTTT. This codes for CASSDSMEVGNPHTEAFF.

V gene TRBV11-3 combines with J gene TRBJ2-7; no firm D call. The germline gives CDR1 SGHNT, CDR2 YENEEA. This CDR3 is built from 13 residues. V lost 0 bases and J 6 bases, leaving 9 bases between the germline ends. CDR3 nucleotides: TGTGCCAGCAGCTTAGATCGGAAGCTCGAGCAGTACTTC. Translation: CASSLDRKLEQYF.

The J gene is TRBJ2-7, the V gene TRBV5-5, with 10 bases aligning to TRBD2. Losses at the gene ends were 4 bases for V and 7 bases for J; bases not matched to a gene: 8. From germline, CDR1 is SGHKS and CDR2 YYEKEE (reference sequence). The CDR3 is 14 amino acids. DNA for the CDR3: TGTGCCAGCAGCCTTCTAGCGGGGGTGAGAGAGCAGTACTTC. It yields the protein CASSLLAGVREQYF.

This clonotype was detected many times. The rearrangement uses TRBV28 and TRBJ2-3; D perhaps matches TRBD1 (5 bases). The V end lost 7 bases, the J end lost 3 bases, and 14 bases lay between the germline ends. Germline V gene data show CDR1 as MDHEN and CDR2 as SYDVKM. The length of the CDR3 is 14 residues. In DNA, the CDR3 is TGTGCCAGCACCAACCAGGGTGGGACAGATACGCAGTATTTT. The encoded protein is CASTNQGGTDTQYF.

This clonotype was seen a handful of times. DNA for the CDR3: TGCAGTGCTAGAGTGGCGGGGGGCAGAGAGACCCAGTACTTC. Translating it yields CSARVAGGRETQYF. V is TRBV20-1 and J is TRBJ2-5, with 8 bases lining up with TRBD2. Trimming removed 1 base from V and 4 bases from J; junction bases left unmatched: 5. The germline V gene has CDR1 DFQATT and CDR2 SNEGSKA (reference sequence). This CDR3 has 14 amino acids.

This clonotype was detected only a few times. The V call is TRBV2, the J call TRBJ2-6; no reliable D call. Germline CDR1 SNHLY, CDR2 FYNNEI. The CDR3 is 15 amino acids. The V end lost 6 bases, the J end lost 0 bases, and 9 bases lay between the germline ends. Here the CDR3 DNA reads TGTGCCAGCAGGCCCGACCTCTCTGGGGCCAACGTCCTGACTTTC. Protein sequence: CASRPDLSGANVLTF.

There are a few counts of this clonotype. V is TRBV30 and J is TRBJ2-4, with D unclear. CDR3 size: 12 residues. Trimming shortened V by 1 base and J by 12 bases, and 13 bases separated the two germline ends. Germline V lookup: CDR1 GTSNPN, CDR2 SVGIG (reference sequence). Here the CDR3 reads CAWSEGGRHQYF. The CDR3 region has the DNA TGTGCCTGGAGTGAGGGTGGCAGGCATCAGTACTTC.

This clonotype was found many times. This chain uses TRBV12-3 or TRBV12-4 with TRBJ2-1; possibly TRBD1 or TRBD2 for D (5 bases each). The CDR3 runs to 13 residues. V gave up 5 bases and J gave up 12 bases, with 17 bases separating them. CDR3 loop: CASSQPGPIVQFF. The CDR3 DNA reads TGTGCCAGCAGTCAACCGGGACCCATTGTGCAGTTCTTC.

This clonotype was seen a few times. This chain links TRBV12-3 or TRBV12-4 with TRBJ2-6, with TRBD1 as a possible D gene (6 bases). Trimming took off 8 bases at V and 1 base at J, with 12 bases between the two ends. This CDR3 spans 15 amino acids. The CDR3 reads CASEPTGSGANVLTF. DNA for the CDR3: TGTGCCAGCGAACCTACAGGGTCTGGGGCCAACGTCCTGACTTTC.

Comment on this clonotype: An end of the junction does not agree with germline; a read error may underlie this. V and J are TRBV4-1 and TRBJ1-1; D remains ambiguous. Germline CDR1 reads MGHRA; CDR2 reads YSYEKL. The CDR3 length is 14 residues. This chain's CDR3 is CASSQERVNTEAFF. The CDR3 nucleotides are TGTGCCAGCAGCCAGGAGAGGGTGAACACTGAAGCTTTCTTT.

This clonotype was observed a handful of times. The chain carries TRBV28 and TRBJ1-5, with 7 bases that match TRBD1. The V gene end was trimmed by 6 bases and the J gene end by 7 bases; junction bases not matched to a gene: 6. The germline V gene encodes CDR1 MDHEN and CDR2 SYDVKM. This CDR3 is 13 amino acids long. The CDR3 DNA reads TGTGCCAGCAGGACAGGGTTCTCCCAGCCCCAGCATTTT. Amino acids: CASRTGFSQPQHF.

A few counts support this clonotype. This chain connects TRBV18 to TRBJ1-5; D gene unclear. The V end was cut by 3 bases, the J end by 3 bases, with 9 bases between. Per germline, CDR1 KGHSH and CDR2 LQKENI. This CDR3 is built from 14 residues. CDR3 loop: CASSPPGANQPQHF. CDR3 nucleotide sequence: TGTGCCAGCTCACCCCCCGGTGCCAATCAGCCCCAGCATTTT.

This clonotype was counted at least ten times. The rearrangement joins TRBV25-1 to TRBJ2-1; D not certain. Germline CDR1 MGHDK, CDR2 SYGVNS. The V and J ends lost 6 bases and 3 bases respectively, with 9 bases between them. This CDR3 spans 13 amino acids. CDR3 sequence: CASRRLDYNEQFF. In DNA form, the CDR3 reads TGTGCCAGCAGGAGACTCGACTACAATGAGCAGTTCTTC.

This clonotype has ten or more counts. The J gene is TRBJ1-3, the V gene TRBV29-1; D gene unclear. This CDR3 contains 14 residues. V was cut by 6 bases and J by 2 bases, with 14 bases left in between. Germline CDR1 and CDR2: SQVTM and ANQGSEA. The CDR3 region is CSVLDGGTGNTIYF. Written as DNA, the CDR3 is TGCAGCGTCCTTGACGGAGGTACTGGAAACACCATATATTTT.

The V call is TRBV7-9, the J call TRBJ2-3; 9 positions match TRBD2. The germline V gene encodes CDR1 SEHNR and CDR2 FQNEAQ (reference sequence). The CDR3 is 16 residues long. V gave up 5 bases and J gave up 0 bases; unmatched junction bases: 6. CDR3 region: CASSPRLAASTDTQYF. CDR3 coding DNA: TGTGCCAGCAGCCCCCGACTAGCGGCTAGCACAGATACGCAGTATTTT.

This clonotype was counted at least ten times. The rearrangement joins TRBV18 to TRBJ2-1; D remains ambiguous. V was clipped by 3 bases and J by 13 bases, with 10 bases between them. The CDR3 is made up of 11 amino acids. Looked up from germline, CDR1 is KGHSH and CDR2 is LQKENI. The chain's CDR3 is CASSPEMFQFF. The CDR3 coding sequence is TGTGCCAGCTCACCTGAGATGTTCCAGTTCTTC.

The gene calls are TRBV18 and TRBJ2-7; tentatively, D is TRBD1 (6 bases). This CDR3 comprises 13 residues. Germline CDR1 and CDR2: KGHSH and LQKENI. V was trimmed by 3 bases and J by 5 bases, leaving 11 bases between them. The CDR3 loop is CASSPVGGHEQYF. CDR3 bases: TGTGCCAGCTCACCGGTAGGGGGACACGAGCAGTACTTC.

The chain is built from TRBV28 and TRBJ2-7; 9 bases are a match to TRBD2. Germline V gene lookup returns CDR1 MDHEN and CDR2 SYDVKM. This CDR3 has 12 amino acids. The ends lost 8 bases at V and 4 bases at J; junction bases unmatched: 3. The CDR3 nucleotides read TGTGCCAGCGGTAGCGGGAGTTACGAGCAGTACTTC. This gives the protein CASGSGSYEQYF.

The CDR3 reads CASSWVLESYEQFF. The CDR3 coding sequence is TGTGCCAGCAGCTGGGTTCTCGAGTCGTATGAGCAGTTCTTC. The chain joins TRBV7-9 to TRBJ2-1, with unresolved D. There are 14 residues in the CDR3. CDR1 is SEHNR, CDR2 FQNEAQ, per germline (reference sequence). V was clipped by 4 bases and J by 8 bases, with 15 bases between them.

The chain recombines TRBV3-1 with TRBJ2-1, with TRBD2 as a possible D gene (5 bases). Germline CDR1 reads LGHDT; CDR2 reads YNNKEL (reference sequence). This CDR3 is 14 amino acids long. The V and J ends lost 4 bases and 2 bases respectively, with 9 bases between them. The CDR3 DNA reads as TGTGCCAGCAGCCCACCGAGGGCCTACAATGAGCAGTTCTTC. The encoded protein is CASSPPRAYNEQFF.

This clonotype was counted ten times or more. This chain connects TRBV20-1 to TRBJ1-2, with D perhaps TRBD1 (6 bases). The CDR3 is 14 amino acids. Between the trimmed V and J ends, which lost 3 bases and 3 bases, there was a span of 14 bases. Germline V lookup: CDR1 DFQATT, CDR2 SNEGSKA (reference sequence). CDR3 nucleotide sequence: TGCAGTGCTAGCGAGTTGGAGGGGGACTATGGCTACACCTTC. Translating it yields CSASELEGDYGYTF.

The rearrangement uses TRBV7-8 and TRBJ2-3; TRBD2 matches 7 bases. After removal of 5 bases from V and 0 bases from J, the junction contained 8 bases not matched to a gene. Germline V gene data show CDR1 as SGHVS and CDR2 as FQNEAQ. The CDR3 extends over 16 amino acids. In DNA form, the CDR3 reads TGTGCCAGCAGCGAAGCGGGGCCCCGTAGCACAGATACGCAGTATTTT. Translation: CASSEAGPRSTDTQYF.

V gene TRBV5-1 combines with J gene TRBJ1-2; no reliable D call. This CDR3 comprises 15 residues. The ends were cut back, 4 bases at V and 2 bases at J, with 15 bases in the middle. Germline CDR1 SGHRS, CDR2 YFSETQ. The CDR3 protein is CASSRTPEGNYGYTF. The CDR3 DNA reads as TGCGCCAGCAGCCGGACTCCCGAAGGGAACTATGGCTACACCTTC.

CDR3 coding DNA: TGCGCCAGCAGCTTGCTTTCGGGGGTGCCCCTCTATGGCTACACCTTC. Residues: CASSLLSGVPLYGYTF. The rearrangement links TRBV5-1 to TRBJ1-2, with D possibly TRBD1 on 5 matching bases. The V gene lost 1 base and the J gene lost 4 bases, with 17 bases spanning the gap. CDR3 length: 16 residues. Germline assignment: CDR1 SGHRS and CDR2 YFSETQ.

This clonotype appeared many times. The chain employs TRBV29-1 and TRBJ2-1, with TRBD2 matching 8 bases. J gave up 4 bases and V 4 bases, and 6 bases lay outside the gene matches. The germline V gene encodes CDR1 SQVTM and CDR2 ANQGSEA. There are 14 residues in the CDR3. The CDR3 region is CSVAKLAVYNEQFF. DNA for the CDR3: TGCAGCGTTGCAAAACTAGCGGTATACAATGAGCAGTTCTTC.

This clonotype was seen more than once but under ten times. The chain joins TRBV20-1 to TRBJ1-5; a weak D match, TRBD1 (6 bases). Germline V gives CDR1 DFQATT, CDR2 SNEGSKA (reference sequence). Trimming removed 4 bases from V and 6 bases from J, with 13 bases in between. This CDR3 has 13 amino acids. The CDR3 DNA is TGCAGTGCTACCGCAGGGGCCGGTCAGCCCCAGCATTTT. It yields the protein CSATAGAGQPQHF.